This TCR beta chain was identified during a study of blood T cell repertoires in COVID-19. Whole-study context: Sample material is recorded as cDNA or gDNA derived from T cells, B-cell-depleted T cells, or PBMCs.

CDR1 and CDR2 (germline): SEHNR, FQNEAQ (reference sequence). This CDR3 has 13 residues. Trimming removed 3 bases at V and 4 bases at J, with 9 bases between. Those enrolled in Seattle joined during active infection and were followed longitudinally afterward. Original processing notes: For nucleated cells, counts were estimated from reference gene primer amplification. This table comes from immunoSEQ multiplex PCR, and its TCRdb copy is limited to in-frame clones, with some not included. V and J calls and clone size come straight from that table; D and trimming were deduced from the DNA. This sample yields over 150,000 clones, of which roughly 93% are seen a single time; around 5.1% belongs to the top ten.

The sequencing input was peripheral blood. The rearrangement links TRBV7-9 to TRBJ1-2, with no clear D. The receptor's source is a man between 18 and 35 years old with COVID-19, enrolled during active disease. DNA of the CDR3: TGTGCCAGCAGCTTCACAGTATTCTATGGCTACACCTTC. Its protein product is CASSFTVFYGYTF.